Included here is one TCR beta chain sequence, with context. Its antigen is still unknown. It has no much larger one-base neighbor in the sample; base qualities were not kept. The CDR3 contains 15 residues, cysteine and phenylalanine counted. The read is trimmed to its CDR3 DNA, 45 bases read in frame from base 1. The germline V gene sets CDR1 to MNHNS and CDR2 to SASEGT. V was cut back by 5 bases and J by 3 bases, leaving a gap of 13 bases between them. TCR beta CDR3 regions were amplified from RNA transcripts. The first round of RT-PCR for the TCR CDR3 was performed with the HTBI primer set and the Qiagen OneStep RT-PCR kit. A second multiplex PCR round built the libraries, followed by size selection and purification. Paired-end sequencing of the libraries was performed with 100 bp reads on an Illumina HiSeq2000. The authors processed their data as follows. SOAPnuke was used to process the raw data, throwing out any read that contained adapters or uncalled bases, had a mean Phred below 15, or lacked an exact constant-primer or identifier match. High-quality paired reads were merged using COPE v1.2.5, and each unique nucleotide sequence was defined as a clonotype. MiTCR v1.1 was used to align clonotypes to the IMGT TRBV, TRBD and TRBJ reference segments. The analysis included only V-J combinations with a frequency above 0.0001, which together covered approximately 99% of the repertoires. A TCS score was defined as the ratio of F50 (clonal expansion) to E x V (chaos), with BLOSUM62-based TCRdist applied between CDR3 peptides within each V-J. Welch's t-statistics and random forest reduced 514 V-J features to roughly 13, which were used in a naive Bayes classifier (R e1071). TCRdb reprocessing: public reads trimmed at Q25 with fastp, clones called with MiXCR, in-frame beta chains kept. Identical CDR3 proteins give one entry, which carries the most common genes and DNA. These V and J calls rely on TCRdb rather than the paper's analysis. The sample data list more than 300,000 distinct CDR3 sequences, and more than 14% of these were observed just once. The biggest ten clones account for around a fifth of the sample.

The sample comes from a study of T cells in Graves' hyperthyroidism and ophthalmopathy (dated by TCRdb to between 2017 and 2020). A note on the overall study: Peripheral blood was collected at initial diagnosis, before any treatment. Following sampling, methimazole starting at 30 mg daily was given to hyperthyroidism patients, and high-dose intravenous methylprednisolone was given to ophthalmopathy patients. TCR Vbeta CDR3 sequencing of 140 or so peripheral blood samples (fewer than 45 ophthalmopathy, 70 to 85 hyperthyroidism and some 17 progressor patients) is reported in the paper. Whether ophthalmopathy could be predicted prospectively was tested in an independent validation cohort made up of under 20 hyperthyroidism patients plus 17 patients who later progressed to ophthalmopathy. The approximately 100 discovery patients were divided at random into training and test sets in a 7:3 ratio. A discovery cohort of roughly 96 patients, roughly 45 with Graves' ophthalmopathy and approximately 55 with stable Graves' hyperthyroidism, was used to find distinguishing TCR V-J signatures. The study also compared thyroid tissue and blood T-cell repertoires from more than five Graves' hyperthyroidism patients. Results and caveats for the whole study, not just this receptor: In validation, the model predicted progression to ophthalmopathy with around 71% sensitivity and 72% to 75% specificity, a median of about six months before onset. A 13 V-J signature model separated ophthalmopathy from stable hyperthyroidism, with about 88% sensitivity and roughly 84% specificity in cross-validation and 80%/75% in testing. No statistical method was used to set the sample size in advance, and investigators knew the group allocation. Most expanded thyroid clonotypes (frequency above 0.001) were also detected in blood, a finding suggesting that blood repertoires may reflect thyroid immune responses.

In the ophthalmopathy patients, disease was moderately to severely active, with a Clinical Activity Score of 3 or more, a NOSPECS grade of 4 or more, and a duration of less than 3 months. The study excluded patients with uncontrolled infections, other autoimmune diseases, pregnancy or lactation. Diagnoses were based on clinical symptoms, serum thyroxine and TRAb, thyroid ultrasound and orbital computed tomography. Ficoll-Paque density gradient centrifugation was used to isolate PBMCs from 8 to 10 ml of fresh peripheral blood. Trizol reagent was used to extract total RNA, and RNA quality was then checked on an Agilent 2100 Bioanalyzer.

Sequencing was performed on blood. The receptor was derived from a woman in her thirties with Graves' ophthalmopathy. The chain links TRBV6-1 with TRBJ2-2, with a tentative D call of TRBD1 or TRBD2, each matching 5 bases. Read as DNA, the sequence is TGTGCCAGCAGTCAAACCACGGGGCACACCGGGGAGCTGTTTTTT. Translation gives CASSQTTGHTGELFF.